This TCR beta chain is from a study of regulatory T cells in long-lasting Graves disease. TCR beta libraries were built with iRepertoire HTBI primers and Arm-PCR of CDR3 regions. One entry per CDR3 protein results from TCRdb running MiXCR on the multiplex PCR reads. The table lists around 400,000 distinct CDR3 sequences, roughly a quarter of them singletons. A few counts support this clonotype. V lost 4 bases and J 3 bases, leaving 10 bases between the germline ends. CDR1 and CDR2 from the germline V gene are MNHEY and SVGEGT. This CDR3 is built from 13 residues. Time point reported: persistent/refractory GD, antithyroid drugs over 5 years with positive TRAb. RNA from PBMCs was the source of the TCR library.

The TCR was taken from a female donor with Graves disease. The rearrangement joins TRBV6-2 or TRBV6-3 to TRBJ2-7; D is ambiguous. This specimen was peripheral blood mononuclear cells (PBMCs), taken when the disease was refractory, from a patient treated with antithyroid drugs. CDR3 bases: TGTGCCAGCAGTTCTCCTCCTCTCTACGAGCAGTACTTC. Protein: CASSSPPLYEQYF.